The present T cell receptor (beta chain) was sequenced within a study of blood T cell repertoires in COVID-19. The overall study: COVID-19 samples from acute and convalescent phases originated in the United States, Italy and Spain. From T cells, B-cell-depleted T cells, or PBMCs came the material, which was cDNA or gDNA.

Original data processing: Reference gene primer amplification gave estimated nucleated cell counts. Repertoires were generated with immunoSEQ multiplex PCR, while TCRdb's copy carries only in-frame clones and drops some. That table gives V, J and clone size, and the DNA gave D and trimming. The sample contains more than 150,000 clones, about 86% of which appear only once. The V and J ends lost 2 bases and 2 bases respectively, with 6 bases between them. From germline, CDR1 is MNHEY and CDR2 SMNVEV (reference sequence). The length of the CDR3 is 13 residues. This chain connects TRBV27 to TRBJ1-1, with no clear D. This sequence was found in a man aged 45-65 years with active or convalescent COVID-19. Sample: peripheral blood. The CDR3 region has the DNA TGTGCCAGCAGTTTACGGAGTAACACTGAAGCTTTCTTT. It codes for CASSLRSNTEAFF.